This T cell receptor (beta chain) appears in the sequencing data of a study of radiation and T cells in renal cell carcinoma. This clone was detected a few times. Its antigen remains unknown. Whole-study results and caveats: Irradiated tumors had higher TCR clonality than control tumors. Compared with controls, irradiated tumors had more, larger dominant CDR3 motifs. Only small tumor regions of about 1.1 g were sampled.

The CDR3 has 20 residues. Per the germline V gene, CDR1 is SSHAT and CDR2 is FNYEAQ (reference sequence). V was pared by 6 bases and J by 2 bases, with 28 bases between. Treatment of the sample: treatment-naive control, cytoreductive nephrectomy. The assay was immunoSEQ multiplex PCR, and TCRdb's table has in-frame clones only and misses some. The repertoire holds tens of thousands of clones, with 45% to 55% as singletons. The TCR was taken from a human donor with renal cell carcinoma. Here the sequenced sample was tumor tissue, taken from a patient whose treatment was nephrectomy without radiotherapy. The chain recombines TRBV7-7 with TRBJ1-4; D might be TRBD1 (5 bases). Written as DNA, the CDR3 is TGTGCCAGCAGATGGAGCGCGGGGGAAACCCTGTCCGGTACTAATGAAAAACTGTTTTTT. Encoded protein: CASRWSAGETLSGTNEKLFF.